This paragraph reports one TCR beta chain. The antigen is not known. CDR3 length: 14 residues. Germline lookup yields CDR1 SQVTM and CDR2 ANQGSEA. Trimming pared 2 bases from V and 2 bases from J, leaving 7 bases between. Patients chosen for sequencing had shown CD8+CD57+ cell expansion by flow cytometry. Prior therapy had not been administered to any patient at the time of blood sampling. The data are from a study of CD8+CD57+ T cells in acquired aplastic anemia. For the study at large: The sorted CD4+ and CD8+ cells yielded an average around 3 ug of DNA. Whole-study results and caveats: Patients and controls shared 25 to 35 CD8+ CDR3 sequences, which appeared highly expressed in patients and within their immunodominant clones.

Genomic DNA, the template, was used for profiling of the TCR beta VDJ and CDR3. TCRdb recomputed calls from the reads with MiXCR, one row per CDR3 protein. The table shows about 200,000 distinct CDR3 sequences, with roughly two thirds occurring only once. The chain joins TRBV29-1 to TRBJ2-6; a possible D gene is TRBD2 (5 bases). The sequencing sample was made of sorted CD4+, CD8+, or CD8+CD57+ T cells (not recorded which) from PBMCs. The source of this sequence is a human donor with aplastic anemia. The CDR3 loop reads CSVERGTGANVLTF. The CDR3 nucleotides read TGCAGCGTTGAAAGAGGGACTGGGGCCAACGTCCTGACTTTC. Combining the CDR3 with reference TRBV29-1 and TRBJ2-6 gives the whole variable domain SAVISQKPSRDICQRGTSLTIQCQVDSQVTMMFWYRQQPGQSLTLIATANQGSEATYESGFVIDKFPISRPNLTFSTLTVSNMSPEDSSIYLCSVERGTGANVLTFGAGSRLTVL.